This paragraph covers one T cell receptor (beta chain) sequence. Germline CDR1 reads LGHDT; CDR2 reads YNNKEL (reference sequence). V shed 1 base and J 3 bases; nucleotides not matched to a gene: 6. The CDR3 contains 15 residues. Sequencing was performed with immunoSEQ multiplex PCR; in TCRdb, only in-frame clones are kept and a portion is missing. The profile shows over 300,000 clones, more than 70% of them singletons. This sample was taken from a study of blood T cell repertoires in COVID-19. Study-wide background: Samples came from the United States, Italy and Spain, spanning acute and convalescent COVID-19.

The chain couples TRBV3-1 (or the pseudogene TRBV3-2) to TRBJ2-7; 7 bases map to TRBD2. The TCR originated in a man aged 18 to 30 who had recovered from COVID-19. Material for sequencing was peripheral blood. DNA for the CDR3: TGTGCCAGCAGCCAAGTGAGCGGGACCGACTACGAGCAGTACTTC. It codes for CASSQVSGTDYEQYF.